A selection of T cell receptor beta chains follows, all from one sample in a study of technical replicates of blood from a few donors. Sequencing was performed with immunoSEQ multiplex PCR; in TCRdb, only in-frame clones are kept and a portion is missing. The sample lists some 78,000 clones, approximately 95% occurring once. The sample was T cells isolated from PBMCs. The receptors were sampled from a human donor in good health. CDR3s include the opening cysteine and the closing phenylalanine or tryptophan. Fields, in order: J gene, D gene, CDR3 length, clone size, V gene, CDR3 protein, CDR3 DNA. The D gene is left open where the match is weak. The size entry is marked missing in some rows and otherwise reads once, few, many or a size class.

J gene: TRBJ2-1; D gene: -; CDR3 length: 15; clone size: -; V gene: TRBV27; CDR3 protein: CASSLSGAANHEQFF; CDR3 DNA: TGTGCCAGCAGTTTATCGGGGGCCGCTAACCATGAGCAGTTCTTC
J gene: TRBJ2-3; D gene: TRBD2; CDR3 length: 15; clone size: -; V gene: TRBV6-5; CDR3 protein: CASSLAAGAADTQYF; CDR3 DNA: TGTGCCAGCAGTTTAGCAGCGGGAGCTGCAGATACGCAGTATTTT
J gene: TRBJ2-7; D gene: TRBD2; CDR3 length: 15; clone size: -; V gene: TRBV6-5; CDR3 protein: CASSPSGRFTYEQYF; CDR3 DNA: TGTGCCAGCAGTCCAAGCGGGAGGTTCACCTACGAGCAGTACTTC
J gene: TRBJ1-2; D gene: -; CDR3 length: 17; clone size: -; V gene: TRBV29-1; CDR3 protein: CSVEYFGGPLLGYGYTF; CDR3 DNA: TGCAGCGTTGAATATTTCGGGGGGCCTTTACTAGGCTATGGCTACACCTTC
J gene: TRBJ2-3; D gene: -; CDR3 length: 15; clone size: -; V gene: TRBV5-1; CDR3 protein: CASSLVSGSTDTQYF; CDR3 DNA: TGCGCCAGCAGCTTGGTTAGCGGTAGCACAGATACGCAGTATTTT
J gene: TRBJ1-4; D gene: TRBD1; CDR3 length: 16; clone size: once; V gene: TRBV6-6; CDR3 protein: CASRKFNRGKGEKLFF; CDR3 DNA: TGTGCCAGCAGAAAATTTAACAGGGGGAAGGGTGAAAAACTGTTTTTT
J gene: TRBJ2-1; D gene: -; CDR3 length: 16; clone size: -; V gene: TRBV2; CDR3 protein: CASSEIGGYSYNEQFF; CDR3 DNA: TGTGCCAGCAGTGAAATCGGCGGGTATTCCTACAATGAGCAGTTCTTC
J gene: TRBJ2-1; D gene: TRBD2; CDR3 length: 14; clone size: -; V gene: TRBV6-1; CDR3 protein: CASSETLAGGDEFF; CDR3 DNA: TGTGCCAGCAGTGAAACCTTAGCGGGGGGAGACGAGTTCTTC
J gene: TRBJ1-2; D gene: TRBD1; CDR3 length: 13; clone size: -; V gene: TRBV2; CDR3 protein: CASRTGVIYGYTF; CDR3 DNA: TGTGCCAGCAGGACAGGGGTGATCTATGGCTACACCTTC
J gene: TRBJ1-4; D gene: -; CDR3 length: 13; clone size: -; V gene: TRBV7-2; CDR3 protein: CASSLVGGEKLFF; CDR3 DNA: TGTGCCAGCAGCTTGGTGGGAGGTGAAAAACTGTTTTTT
J gene: TRBJ1-5; D gene: -; CDR3 length: 12; clone size: few; V gene: TRBV6-6; CDR3 protein: CASTVRGQPQHF; CDR3 DNA: TGTGCCAGCACGGTACGAGGTCAGCCCCAGCATTTT
J gene: TRBJ1-5; D gene: -; CDR3 length: 13; clone size: -; V gene: TRBV5-1; CDR3 protein: CASALLGNQPQHF; CDR3 DNA: TGCGCCAGCGCACTATTAGGCAATCAGCCCCAGCATTTT
J gene: TRBJ2-7; D gene: -; CDR3 length: 15; clone size: -; V gene: TRBV7-6; CDR3 protein: CASTPGLASSYEQYF; CDR3 DNA: TGTGCCAGCACCCCAGGGTTGGCCAGCTCCTACGAGCAGTACTTC
J gene: TRBJ1-2; D gene: TRBD1; CDR3 length: 14; clone size: -; V gene: TRBV13; CDR3 protein: CASSYAQGTFGYTF; CDR3 DNA: TGTGCCAGCAGCTACGCACAGGGGACGTTTGGCTACACCTTC
J gene: TRBJ2-7; D gene: -; CDR3 length: 16; clone size: -; V gene: TRBV19; CDR3 protein: CASSPHFLGSRYEQYF; CDR3 DNA: TGTGCCAGTAGTCCACATTTCTTGGGCAGCCGCTACGAGCAGTACTTC
J gene: TRBJ1-2; D gene: -; CDR3 length: 14; clone size: -; V gene: TRBV19; CDR3 protein: CASSIPQKSFGYTF; CDR3 DNA: TGTGCCAGTAGTATTCCCCAGAAATCGTTCGGCTACACCTTC
J gene: TRBJ2-5; D gene: -; CDR3 length: 16; clone size: -; V gene: TRBV4-2; CDR3 protein: CASSQPKDDFKETQYF; CDR3 DNA: TGTGCCAGCAGCCAGCCGAAAGACGACTTTAAAGAGACCCAGTACTTC
J gene: TRBJ1-2; D gene: -; CDR3 length: 11; clone size: -; V gene: TRBV29-1; CDR3 protein: CSARGGNGYTF; CDR3 DNA: TGCAGCGCAAGGGGGGGAAATGGCTACACCTTC
J gene: TRBJ2-1; D gene: TRBD1; CDR3 length: 15; clone size: -; V gene: TRBV6-1; CDR3 protein: CATFGKTGDYNEQFF; CDR3 DNA: TGTGCCACCTTTGGGAAGACAGGGGACTACAATGAGCAGTTCTTC
J gene: TRBJ1-1; D gene: -; CDR3 length: 17; clone size: -; V gene: TRBV19; CDR3 protein: CASSMNQGRGANTEAFF; CDR3 DNA: TGTGCCAGTAGTATGAATCAGGGTCGGGGGGCGAACACTGAAGCTTTCTTT
J gene: TRBJ2-7; D gene: TRBD1; CDR3 length: 17; clone size: -; V gene: TRBV5-1; CDR3 protein: CASSLEQGAVDWGEQYF; CDR3 DNA: TGCGCCAGCAGCTTGGAGCAGGGGGCTGTAGACTGGGGAGAGCAGTACTTC
J gene: TRBJ2-5; D gene: TRBD1; CDR3 length: 13; clone size: -; V gene: TRBV4-1; CDR3 protein: CASSQQGVETQYF; CDR3 DNA: TGCGCCAGCAGCCAACAGGGGGTGGAGACCCAGTACTTC
J gene: TRBJ2-3; D gene: -; CDR3 length: 20; clone size: -; V gene: TRBV28; CDR3 protein: CASSLGAGKRLGTDTDTQYF; CDR3 DNA: TGTGCCAGCAGTTTGGGTGCGGGGAAACGGTTAGGGACAGACACAGATACGCAGTATTTT
J gene: TRBJ2-1; D gene: -; CDR3 length: 14; clone size: -; V gene: TRBV19; CDR3 protein: CASSLLGTLGEQFF; CDR3 DNA: TGTGCCAGTAGTCTCCTGGGGACTTTAGGTGAGCAGTTCTTC
J gene: TRBJ1-3; D gene: -; CDR3 length: 14; clone size: -; V gene: TRBV15; CDR3 protein: CATSRGEDGNTIYF; CDR3 DNA: TGTGCCACCAGCAGAGGGGAGGATGGAAACACCATATATTTT
J gene: TRBJ1-5; D gene: TRBD1; CDR3 length: 16; clone size: -; V gene: TRBV29-1; CDR3 protein: CSVPRDRGRPNQPQHF; CDR3 DNA: TGCAGCGTTCCCCGGGACAGGGGGCGTCCCAATCAGCCCCAGCATTTT
J gene: TRBJ1-2; D gene: -; CDR3 length: 13; clone size: -; V gene: TRBV15; CDR3 protein: CATSREEQIGYTF; CDR3 DNA: TGTGCCACCAGCAGAGAGGAACAGATTGGCTACACCTTC
J gene: TRBJ1-1; D gene: -; CDR3 length: 14; clone size: -; V gene: TRBV7-6; CDR3 protein: CASSFKDDGLEAFF; CDR3 DNA: TGTGCCAGCAGCTTTAAGGATGACGGACTAGAAGCTTTCTTT
J gene: TRBJ1-4; D gene: -; CDR3 length: 12; clone size: -; V gene: TRBV10-1; CDR3 protein: CASSDPGEKLFF; CDR3 DNA: TGCGCCAGCAGTGACCCGGGGGAAAAACTGTTTTTT
J gene: TRBJ1-2; D gene: TRBD1; CDR3 length: 15; clone size: -; V gene: TRBV5-6; CDR3 protein: CASSYRQGAEYGYTF; CDR3 DNA: TGTGCCAGCAGCTATCGACAGGGGGCGGAATATGGCTACACCTTC
J gene: TRBJ2-1; D gene: TRBD2; CDR3 length: 14; clone size: -; V gene: TRBV29-1; CDR3 protein: CSVFSGGASNEQFF; CDR3 DNA: TGCAGCGTTTTCAGCGGGGGGGCTTCCAATGAGCAGTTCTTC
J gene: TRBJ1-1; D gene: -; CDR3 length: 14; clone size: -; V gene: TRBV14; CDR3 protein: CASSQVGRGTEAFF; CDR3 DNA: TGTGCCAGCAGCCAAGTCGGGCGCGGGACTGAAGCTTTCTTT
J gene: TRBJ1-4; D gene: TRBD1; CDR3 length: 14; clone size: -; V gene: TRBV28; CDR3 protein: CASSTGAANEKLFF; CDR3 DNA: TGTGCCAGCAGTACAGGGGCGGCTAATGAAAAACTGTTTTTT
J gene: TRBJ2-3; D gene: TRBD2; CDR3 length: 14; clone size: -; V gene: TRBV29-1; CDR3 protein: CSVVAWEGTDTQYF; CDR3 DNA: TGCAGCGTTGTGGCGTGGGAGGGTACAGATACGCAGTATTTT
J gene: TRBJ2-3; D gene: -; CDR3 length: 12; clone size: -; V gene: TRBV27; CDR3 protein: CATGLGTDTQYF; CDR3 DNA: TGTGCCACAGGGCTAGGCACAGATACGCAGTATTTT
J gene: TRBJ2-3; D gene: TRBD1; CDR3 length: 14; clone size: -; V gene: TRBV6-4; CDR3 protein: CASSPGQGGDTQYF; CDR3 DNA: TGTGCCAGCAGCCCGGGACAGGGGGGAGATACGCAGTATTTT
J gene: TRBJ2-5; D gene: TRBD1; CDR3 length: 17; clone size: -; V gene: TRBV5-8; CDR3 protein: CASSLTGTGSSKETQYF; CDR3 DNA: TGTGCCAGCAGCTTAACCGGGACAGGGAGTTCCAAAGAGACCCAGTACTTC
J gene: TRBJ1-1; D gene: -; CDR3 length: 17; clone size: -; V gene: TRBV5-1; CDR3 protein: CASSLDRSRMPPTEAFF; CDR3 DNA: TGCGCCAGCAGCTTGGATCGTTCCAGGATGCCACCAACTGAAGCTTTCTTT
J gene: TRBJ1-2; D gene: TRBD1; CDR3 length: 15; clone size: -; V gene: TRBV9; CDR3 protein: CASSVGTGGNYGYTF; CDR3 DNA: TGTGCCAGCAGCGTTGGGACAGGGGGCAACTATGGCTACACCTTC
J gene: TRBJ1-4; D gene: -; CDR3 length: 16; clone size: -; V gene: TRBV4-1; CDR3 protein: CASSHYTGMTNEKLFF; CDR3 DNA: TGCGCCAGCAGCCACTATACAGGGATGACTAATGAAAAACTGTTTTTT
J gene: TRBJ1-2; D gene: -; CDR3 length: 12; clone size: once; V gene: TRBV9; CDR3 protein: CASSGRVGGYTF; CDR3 DNA: TGTGCCAGCAGCGGCAGGGTTGGCGGCTACACCTTC
J gene: TRBJ1-4; D gene: -; CDR3 length: 11; clone size: -; V gene: TRBV27; CDR3 protein: CASSFNEKLFF; CDR3 DNA: TGTGCCAGCAGCTTTAATGAAAAACTGTTTTTT
J gene: TRBJ2-7; D gene: TRBD1; CDR3 length: 15; clone size: -; V gene: TRBV6-6; CDR3 protein: CASSYSWGQGYEQYF; CDR3 DNA: TGTGCCAGCAGTTACTCTTGGGGACAGGGGTACGAGCAGTACTTC
J gene: TRBJ2-6; D gene: -; CDR3 length: 14; clone size: -; V gene: TRBV18; CDR3 protein: CAQREASGANVLTF; CDR3 DNA: TGTGCGCAGCGAGAAGCCTCTGGGGCCAACGTCCTGACTTTC
J gene: TRBJ2-7; D gene: TRBD1; CDR3 length: 15; clone size: -; V gene: TRBV19; CDR3 protein: CASSTSGTGLAEQYF; CDR3 DNA: TGTGCCAGTAGTACCTCCGGGACAGGGCTTGCCGAGCAGTACTTC
J gene: TRBJ1-1; D gene: -; CDR3 length: 13; clone size: -; V gene: TRBV7-9; CDR3 protein: CASSLVTSAEAFF; CDR3 DNA: TGTGCCAGCAGCTTGGTAACGTCAGCTGAAGCTTTCTTT
J gene: TRBJ1-3; D gene: -; CDR3 length: 12; clone size: -; V gene: TRBV6-1; CDR3 protein: CASSHSGNTIYF; CDR3 DNA: TGTGCCAGCAGTCACTCTGGAAACACCATATATTTT
J gene: TRBJ1-5; D gene: TRBD1; CDR3 length: 14; clone size: -; V gene: TRBV6-5; CDR3 protein: CASSPRGPDQPQHF; CDR3 DNA: TGTGCCAGCAGTCCCAGGGGGCCCGATCAGCCCCAGCATTTT